Listed here are 15 T cell receptor beta chains from one sample, sequenced in a study of blood T cell repertoires in COVID-19 (dated by TCRdb to 2020 to 2021). The protocol used for the library was the immunoSEQ multiplex PCR assay. TCRdb provides this immuneACCESS table in a form limited to in-frame rearrangements. Some clones are lacking; in checked studies, under half of them reflect an unresolved V gene, and why the rest are absent is not known. The sample contains 15,000 to 20,000 clones, about 87% of them found a single time. About 3% of the sample comes from the top ten. Specimen: peripheral blood. Receptor source: a human donor in a cohort sampled during active COVID-19.

The chain has TRBV19 and TRBJ2-5, with TRBD2 matching 8 bases. CDR3 length: 18 amino acids. CDR1 LNHDA and CDR2 SQIVND come from the germline V gene (reference sequence). Unmatched junction bases numbered 15, after V lost 3 bases and J lost 3 bases. CDR3 amino acids: CASSMVVGGGAIEETQYF. Here the CDR3 DNA reads TGTGCCAGTAGTATGGTGGTCGGGGGGGGCGCCATAGAAGAGACCCAGTACTTC.

The chain couples TRBV5-1 to TRBJ1-1; 8 nucleotides line up with TRBD1. CDR1 and CDR2 (germline): SGHRS, YFSETQ. The CDR3 loop spans 13 amino acids. The V segment lost 4 bases and the J segment 14 bases; nucleotides outside the gene matches: 13. CDR3 region: CASSIGRGQAGFF. CDR3 DNA: TGCGCCAGCAGCATTGGGAGGGGACAGGCCGGATTCTTT.

This chain joins TRBV5-1 and TRBJ2-1; D is uncertain. In germline, CDR1 is SGHRS, CDR2 YFSETQ. The CDR3 length is 14 residues. Trimming stripped 1 base from V and 4 bases from J, with 9 bases between. CDR3 coding DNA: TGCGCCAGCAGCTTGCAACAGTCTTACAATGAGCAGTTCTTC. This encodes CASSLQQSYNEQFF.

This clone was seen only a few times. This chain uses TRBV18 with TRBJ2-1, with TRBD1 as a possible D gene (6 bases). The V gene lost 8 bases and the J gene lost 6 bases, with 14 bases spanning the gap. Germline V gene lookup returns CDR1 KGHSH and CDR2 LQKENI. The CDR3 is 13 residues long. The CDR3 DNA sequence: TGTGCCAGCCTCGAGGGGGAATCCAATGAGCAGTTCTTC. Its translation: CASLEGESNEQFF. The variable domain in full, with the rest retrieved from reference TRBV18 and TRBJ2-1, is NAGVMQNPRHLVRRRGQEARLRCSPMKGHSHVYWYRQLPEEGLKFMVYLQKENIIDESGMPKERFSAEFPKEGPSILRIQQVVRGDSAAYFCASLEGESNEQFFGPGTRLTVL.

The chain combines TRBV5-1 with TRBJ1-6; TRBD1 might be the D (6 bases). The CDR3 spans 14 residues. In germline, CDR1 is SGHRS, CDR2 YFSETQ. Trimming took off 1 base at V and 8 bases at J, with 10 bases between the two ends. The CDR3 DNA reads TGCGCCAGCAGCTTGACAGGGCAGGATTCACCCCTCCACTTT. Amino acids: CASSLTGQDSPLHF.

This clone was picked up one time. The chain uses TRBV5-1 and TRBJ2-1; 14 nucleotides agree with TRBD2. Losses at the gene ends were 0 bases for V and 10 bases for J; bases not matched to a gene: 15. This CDR3 has 19 amino acids. Germline-derived CDR1 and CDR2 are SGHRS and YFSETQ. The CDR3 nucleotides read TGCGCCAGCAGCTTGGCCGGAGGGACTAGCGGGGGTCCCGGGGGCGAGCAGTTCTTC. Translated: CASSLAGGTSGGPGGEQFF.

The chain is built from TRBV6-1 and TRBJ1-2; 7 bases agree with TRBD1. Germline V gives CDR1 MNHNS, CDR2 SASEGT. After removal of 3 bases from V and 2 bases from J, the junction contained 0 bases not matched to a gene. This CDR3 is 13 amino acids long. CDR3 protein: CASSDRGNYGYTF. CDR3 nucleotide sequence: TGTGCCAGCAGTGACAGGGGGAACTATGGCTACACCTTC.

The chain couples TRBV3-1 (or the pseudogene TRBV3-2) to TRBJ1-1; a weak D match, TRBD1 (6 bases). In germline, CDR1 is LGHDT, CDR2 YNNKEL (reference sequence). CDR3 length equals 15 residues. Deletions cut 3 bases from V and 2 bases from J, with 13 bases between. Written as DNA, the CDR3 is TGTGCCAGCAGCCAGCCGGGACAACCAAACACTGAAGCTTTCTTT. This sequence encodes CASSQPGQPNTEAFF.

The chain employs TRBV12-3 or TRBV12-4 and TRBJ1-2; 7 bases are a match to TRBD1. Trimming at V came to 6 bases and at J to 0 bases, leaving 1 base not matched to a gene. This CDR3 has 13 amino acids. CDR3 in DNA: TGTGCCAGCAGGACAGGGTCTAACTATGGCTACACCTTC. This translates into CASRTGSNYGYTF.

The chain uses TRBV3-1 (or the pseudogene TRBV3-2) and TRBJ2-1; 10 bases agree with TRBD2. The CDR3 contains 16 residues. Germline lookup yields CDR1 LGHDT and CDR2 YNNKEL (reference sequence). Trimming at V came to 3 bases and at J to 1 base, leaving 3 bases not matched to a gene. The DNA of the CDR3 is TGTGCCAGCAGCCACACTAGCGGGACATCCTACAATGAGCAGTTCTTC. Translated, it gives CASSHTSGTSYNEQFF.

The chain couples TRBV27 to TRBJ2-1, with 15 nucleotides matching TRBD2. V was pared by 2 bases and J by 0 bases, with 5 bases of the junction left unmatched. This CDR3 has 19 residues. Germline CDR1 is MNHEY and CDR2 is SMNVEV (reference sequence). The CDR3 loop reads CASSLGLAGGRSSYNEQFF. The CDR3 nucleotides read TGTGCCAGCAGTTTAGGACTAGCGGGAGGGCGGAGCTCCTACAATGAGCAGTTCTTC.

The rearrangement uses TRBV19 and TRBJ2-7; 8 bases agree with TRBD2. There are 14 residues in the CDR3. V shed 6 bases and J 0 bases; nucleotides not matched to a gene: 4. CDR1 is LNHDA and CDR2 is SQIVND in the germline V gene (reference sequence). In DNA, the CDR3 is TGTGCCAGTAGGCCTAGCGGGCCCTCCTACGAGCAGTACTTC. This sequence encodes CASRPSGPSYEQYF.

This chain joins TRBV3-1 (or the pseudogene TRBV3-2) and TRBJ1-1, with TRBD1 as a possible D gene (5 bases). This CDR3 contains 16 residues. Germline CDR1 reads LGHDT; CDR2 reads YNNKEL (reference sequence). Trimming removed 1 base from V and 2 bases from J, with 14 bases in between. Here the CDR3 DNA reads TGTGCCAGCAGCCAAGGAGGGCGGGACGATAACACTGAAGCTTTCTTT. Translation gives CASSQGGRDDNTEAFF.

V usage is TRBV28 and J usage is TRBJ1-2; D is unclear. V was trimmed by 1 base and J by 1 base, leaving 7 bases between them. The CDR3 totals 14 residues. Germline CDR1 is MDHEN and CDR2 is SYDVKM. CDR3 coding DNA: TGTGCCAGCAGTTTATCCGGGGTTAACTATGGCTACACCTTC. This encodes CASSLSGVNYGYTF.

The J gene is TRBJ1-1, the V gene TRBV19; the D gene is possibly TRBD1 (5 bases). Trimming pared 3 bases from V and 11 bases from J, leaving 13 bases between. This CDR3 is 12 amino acids long. Germline V gives CDR1 LNHDA, CDR2 SQIVND (reference sequence). For the CDR3, the DNA is TGTGCCAGTAGTATCGGGTTGGGGCAGGCTTTCTTT. Protein product: CASSIGLGQAFF.